Listed below are T cell receptor beta chains from one sample, sequenced in a study of metastatic and nonmetastatic thyroid tumors. MiXCR re-clonotyped the PCR reads for TCRdb. The table lists 40,000 to 55,000 clones, 16% of them singletons. The sequenced sample consisted of blood. The receptors were sampled from a female donor with papillary thyroid cancer or a benign thyroid nodule (not recorded which). Some clones in this sample may be carry-over from other donors' samples. CDR3s leave out the opening cysteine and the closing phenylalanine or tryptophan.

V: TRBV25-1; J: TRBJ2-2; CDR3: ASSSGELF
V: TRBV7-3; J: TRBJ2-5; CDR3: ASSLGPSEAETQY
V: TRBV30; J: TRBJ1-5; CDR3: AWDRGLGQPQH
V: TRBV24-1; J: TRBJ2-5; CDR3: ATGWSVPEGETQY
V: TRBV20-1; J: TRBJ1-5; CDR3: SVWDRDQPQH
V: TRBV7-2; J: TRBJ2-7; CDR3: ASSSGAGYEQY
V: TRBV7-9; J: TRBJ1-3; CDR3: ASSSYRGFNSGNTIY
V: TRBV6-5; J: TRBJ2-1; CDR3: ASSFMGAREQF
V: TRBV30; J: TRBJ2-1; CDR3: AWSLADNEQF
V: TRBV14; J: TRBJ1-2; CDR3: ASSRDTKEYGYT
V: TRBV5-8; J: TRBJ2-6; CDR3: ASSRQGAGANVLT
V: TRBV28; J: TRBJ1-5; CDR3: ASKVGNTNSNQPQH
V: TRBV6-5; J: TRBJ2-3; CDR3: ASSYGAGRTDTQY
V: TRBV19; J: TRBJ2-5; CDR3: ASSPFGGQETQY
V: TRBV14; J: TRBJ2-7; CDR3: ASSQGIDRTYEQY
V: TRBV7-9; J: TRBJ1-3; CDR3: ASSRLILTGKVSGNTIY
V: TRBV5-6; J: TRBJ2-3; CDR3: ASSTGTGTRDTQY
V: TRBV6-1; J: TRBJ2-3; CDR3: ATSVPPNSDTQY
V: TRBV11-3; J: TRBJ2-2; CDR3: ASSLMVSGRGELF
V: TRBV5-6; J: TRBJ1-2; CDR3: ASSIRQELYGYT
V: TRBV5-1; J: TRBJ2-7; CDR3: ASSFQGVEQY
V: TRBV19; J: TRBJ2-3; CDR3: ASSKGLGRTDTQC
V: TRBV20-1; J: TRBJ1-5; CDR3: SAGEGTGQNQPQH
V: TRBV2; J: TRBJ2-4; CDR3: ASSERAGGRPIQY
V: TRBV10-1; J: TRBJ1-2; CDR3: ASGNDYGYT
V: TRBV14; J: TRBJ2-1; CDR3: ASSRVGTSVWSSYNEQF
V: TRBV5-6; J: TRBJ1-1; CDR3: ASSRASEAF
V: TRBV13; J: TRBJ2-1; CDR3: ASSPLGAGSYNEQF
V: TRBV12-3/TRBV12-4; J: TRBJ2-1; CDR3: ASSLGDRHYNEQF
V: TRBV11-3; J: TRBJ2-7; CDR3: ASSLDYRGTYEQY
V: TRBV5-1; J: TRBJ1-1; CDR3: ASSLVNLGNTEAF
V: TRBV6-4; J: TRBJ1-2; CDR3: ASSEGADEYPSDGYT
V: TRBV20-1; J: TRBJ2-3; CDR3: SIGQGAMGTDTQY
V: TRBV6-6; J: TRBJ1-5; CDR3: ASSYIWEPRVPQH
V: TRBV27; J: TRBJ1-1; CDR3: ASSLLFRNSVPRSTEAF